The following is a TCR beta chain sequence with its context. CDR3 length: 11 amino acids. Deletions cut 7 bases from V and 4 bases from J, with 7 bases between. CDR1 and CDR2 from the germline V gene are MNHEY and SMNVEV (reference sequence). This entry comes from a study of shared clonotypes between healthy human individuals. Clones were sequenced by immunoSEQ multiplex PCR, and TCRdb holds only the in-frame ones, with some missing. Among about 2 million clones listed, about 95% were seen once. Sample: naive CD4+ T cells sorted from blood. This sample's subset: CD45RA+ positively selected. The chain couples TRBV27 to TRBJ2-5; D is ambiguous. The receptor was derived from a man younger than 35 in good health. This chain's CDR3 is CASKLGETQYF. CDR3 bases: TGTGCCAGCAAACTCGGAGAGACCCAGTACTTC.